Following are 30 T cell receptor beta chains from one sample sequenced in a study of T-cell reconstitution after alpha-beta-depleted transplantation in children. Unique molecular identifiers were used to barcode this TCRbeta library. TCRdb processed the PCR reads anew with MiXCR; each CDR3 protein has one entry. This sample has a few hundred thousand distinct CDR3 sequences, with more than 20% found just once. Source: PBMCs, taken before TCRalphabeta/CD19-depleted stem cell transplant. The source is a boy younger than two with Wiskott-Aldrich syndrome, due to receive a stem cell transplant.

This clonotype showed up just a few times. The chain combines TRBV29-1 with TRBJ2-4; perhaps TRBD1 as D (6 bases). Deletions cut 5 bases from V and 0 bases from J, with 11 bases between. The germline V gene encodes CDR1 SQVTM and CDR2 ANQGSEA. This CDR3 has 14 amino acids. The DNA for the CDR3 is TGCAGCGTTTCTTCCAGGGGAGCCAAAAACATTCAGTACTTC. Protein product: CSVSSRGAKNIQYF.

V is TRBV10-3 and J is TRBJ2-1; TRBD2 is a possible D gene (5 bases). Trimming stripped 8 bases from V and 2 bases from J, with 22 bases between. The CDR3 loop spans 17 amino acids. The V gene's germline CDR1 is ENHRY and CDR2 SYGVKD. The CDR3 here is CAIRGSGKGDAYNEQFF. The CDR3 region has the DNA TGTGCCATCCGAGGTTCGGGAAAGGGAGATGCCTACAATGAGCAGTTCTTC.

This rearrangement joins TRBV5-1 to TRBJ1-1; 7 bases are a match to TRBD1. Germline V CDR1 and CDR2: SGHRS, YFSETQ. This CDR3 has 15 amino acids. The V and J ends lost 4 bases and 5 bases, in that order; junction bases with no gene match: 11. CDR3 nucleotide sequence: TGCGCCAGCAGCCTATTGACAGGGTATGGAACTGAAGCTTTCTTT. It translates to CASSLLTGYGTEAFF.

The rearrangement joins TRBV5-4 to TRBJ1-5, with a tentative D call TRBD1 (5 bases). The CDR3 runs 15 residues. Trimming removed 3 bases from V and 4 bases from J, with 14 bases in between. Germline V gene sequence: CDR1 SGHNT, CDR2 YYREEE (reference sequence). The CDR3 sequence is CASSSSPGPNQPQHF. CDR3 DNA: TGTGCCAGCAGCTCCTCCCCAGGGCCGAATCAGCCCCAGCATTTT.

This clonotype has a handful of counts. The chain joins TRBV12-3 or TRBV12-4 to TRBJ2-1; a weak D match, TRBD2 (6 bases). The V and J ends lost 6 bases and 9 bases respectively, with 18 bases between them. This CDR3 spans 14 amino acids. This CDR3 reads CASRGDSWFREQFF. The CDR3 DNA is TGTGCCAGCAGGGGGGACTCCTGGTTTCGTGAGCAGTTCTTC.

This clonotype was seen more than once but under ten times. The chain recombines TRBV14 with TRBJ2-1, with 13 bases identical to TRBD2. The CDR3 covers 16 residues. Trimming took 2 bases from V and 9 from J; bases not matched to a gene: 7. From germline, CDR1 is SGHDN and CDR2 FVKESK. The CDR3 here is CASSQLGLAGYSEQFF. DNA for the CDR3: TGTGCCAGCAGCCAACTGGGACTAGCGGGATATAGTGAGCAGTTCTTC.

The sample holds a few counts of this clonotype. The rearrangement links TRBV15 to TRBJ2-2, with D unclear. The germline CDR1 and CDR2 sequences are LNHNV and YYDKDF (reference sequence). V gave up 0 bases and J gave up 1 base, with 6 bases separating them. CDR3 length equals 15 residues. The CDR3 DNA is TGTGCCACCAGCAGAGACTACTTGAACACCGGGGAGCTGTTTTTT. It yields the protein CATSRDYLNTGELFF.

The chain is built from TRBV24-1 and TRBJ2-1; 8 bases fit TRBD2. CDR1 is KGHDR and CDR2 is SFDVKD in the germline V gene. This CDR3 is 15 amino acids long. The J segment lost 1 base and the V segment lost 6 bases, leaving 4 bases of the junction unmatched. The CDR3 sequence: CATSSSGPSYNEQFF. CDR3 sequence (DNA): TGTGCCACCAGTTCTAGCGGGCCGTCCTACAATGAGCAGTTCTTC.

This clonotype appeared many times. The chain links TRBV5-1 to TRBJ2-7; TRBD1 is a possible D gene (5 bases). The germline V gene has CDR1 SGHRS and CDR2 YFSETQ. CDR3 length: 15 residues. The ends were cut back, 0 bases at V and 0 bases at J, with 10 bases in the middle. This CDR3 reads CASSLVLQGSYEQYF. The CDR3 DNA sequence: TGCGCCAGCAGCTTGGTCCTCCAGGGCTCCTACGAGCAGTACTTC. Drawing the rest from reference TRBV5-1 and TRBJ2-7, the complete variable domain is KAGVTQTPRYLIKTRGQQVTLSCSPISGHRSVSWYQQTPGQGLQFLFEYFSETQRNKGNFPGRFSGRQFSNSRSEMNVSTLELGDSALYLCASSLVLQGSYEQYFGPGTRLTVT.

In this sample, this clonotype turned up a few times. This CDR3 reads CASRKTSGSSYNEQFF. The CDR3 coding sequence is TGCGCCAGCAGAAAAACTAGCGGGAGCTCCTACAATGAGCAGTTCTTC. The J gene is TRBJ2-1, the V gene TRBV5-1; TRBD2 matches 11 bases. Germline lookup yields CDR1 SGHRS and CDR2 YFSETQ. The junction had 4 bases not matched to a gene; V was cut back by 5 bases and J by 0 bases. The CDR3 loop spans 16 amino acids.

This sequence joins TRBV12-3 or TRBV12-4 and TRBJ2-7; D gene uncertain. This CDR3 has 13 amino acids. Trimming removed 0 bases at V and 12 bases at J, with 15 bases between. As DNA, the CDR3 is TGTGCCAGCAGTTTAGCGCTCAGATCGGCGACGTACTTC. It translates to CASSLALRSATYF.

The CDR3 loop reads CSVVGSTGRREKLFF. As DNA, the CDR3 is TGCAGCGTTGTAGGGTCGACAGGGAGGAGGGAAAAACTGTTTTTT. The chain employs TRBV29-1 and TRBJ1-4, with 7 bases identical to TRBD1. The trim removed 4 bases at V and 8 bases at J, leaving 13 bases unmatched. This CDR3 comprises 15 residues. Per the germline V gene, CDR1 is SQVTM and CDR2 is ANQGSEA.

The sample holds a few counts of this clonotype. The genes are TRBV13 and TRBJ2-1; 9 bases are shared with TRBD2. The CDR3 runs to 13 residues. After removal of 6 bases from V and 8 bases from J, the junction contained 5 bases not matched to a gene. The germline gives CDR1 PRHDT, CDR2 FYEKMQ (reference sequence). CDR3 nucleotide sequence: TGTGCCAGCAGTAGAAGGACTAGCGATGAGCAGTTCTTC. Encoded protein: CASSRRTSDEQFF. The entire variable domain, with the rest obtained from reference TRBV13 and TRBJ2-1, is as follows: AAGVIQSPRHLIKEKRETATLKCYPIPRHDTVYWYQQGPGQDPQFLISFYEKMQSDKGSIPDRFSAQQFSDYHSELNMSSLELGDSALYFCASSRRTSDEQFFGPGTRLTVL.

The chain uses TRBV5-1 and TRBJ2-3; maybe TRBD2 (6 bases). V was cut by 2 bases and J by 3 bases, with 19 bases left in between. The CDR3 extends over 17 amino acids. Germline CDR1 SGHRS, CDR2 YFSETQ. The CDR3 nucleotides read TGCGCCAGCAGCTTTCCGACGGGAGTAGGTTTTACAGATACGCAGTATTTT. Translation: CASSFPTGVGFTDTQYF.

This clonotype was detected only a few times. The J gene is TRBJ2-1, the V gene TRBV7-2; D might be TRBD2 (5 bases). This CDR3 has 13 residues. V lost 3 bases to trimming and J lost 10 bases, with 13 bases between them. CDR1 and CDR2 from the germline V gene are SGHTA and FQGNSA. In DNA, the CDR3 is TGTGCCAGCAGCTTTCCTAGGCGGGCGGAGCAGTTCTTC. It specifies CASSFPRRAEQFF.

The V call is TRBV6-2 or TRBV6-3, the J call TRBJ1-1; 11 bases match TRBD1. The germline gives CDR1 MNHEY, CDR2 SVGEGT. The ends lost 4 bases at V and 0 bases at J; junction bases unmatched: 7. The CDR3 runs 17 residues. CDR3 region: CASSFPDRGPMNTEAFF. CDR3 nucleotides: TGTGCCAGCAGTTTCCCGGACAGGGGGCCCATGAACACTGAAGCTTTCTTT.

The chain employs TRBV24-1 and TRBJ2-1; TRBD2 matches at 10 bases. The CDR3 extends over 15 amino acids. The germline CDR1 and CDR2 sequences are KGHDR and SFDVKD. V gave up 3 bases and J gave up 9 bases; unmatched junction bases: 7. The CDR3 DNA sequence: TGTGCCACCAGTGATGCGCTAGCGGGAGAGCGTGAGCAGTTCTTC. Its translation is CATSDALAGEREQFF.

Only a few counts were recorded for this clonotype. As DNA, the CDR3 is TGCGCCAGCAGCTTGGCCACACCTTCTAGCGTTCGCTCCTACGAGCAGTACTTC. This sequence encodes CASSLATPSSVRSYEQYF. The chain joins TRBV5-1 to TRBJ2-7, with a tentative D call TRBD2 (6 bases). Trimming cost V 0 bases and J 0 bases, with 19 bases left between them. The CDR3 runs 18 residues. CDR1 is SGHRS and CDR2 is YFSETQ in the germline V gene.

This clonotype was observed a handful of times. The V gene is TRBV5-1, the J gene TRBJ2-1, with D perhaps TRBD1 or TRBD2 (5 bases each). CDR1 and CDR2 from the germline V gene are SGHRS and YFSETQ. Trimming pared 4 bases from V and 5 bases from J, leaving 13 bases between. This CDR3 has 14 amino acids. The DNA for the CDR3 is TGCGCCAGCAGCGGGGGTGGCCAGGACAATGAGCAGTTCTTC. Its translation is CASSGGGQDNEQFF.

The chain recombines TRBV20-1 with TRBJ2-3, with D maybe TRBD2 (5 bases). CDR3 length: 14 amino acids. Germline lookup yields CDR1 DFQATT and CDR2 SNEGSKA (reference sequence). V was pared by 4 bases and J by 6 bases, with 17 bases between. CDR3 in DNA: TGCAGTGCTACCCTTCAGCGGATAGGGGATACGCAGTATTTT. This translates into CSATLQRIGDTQYF.

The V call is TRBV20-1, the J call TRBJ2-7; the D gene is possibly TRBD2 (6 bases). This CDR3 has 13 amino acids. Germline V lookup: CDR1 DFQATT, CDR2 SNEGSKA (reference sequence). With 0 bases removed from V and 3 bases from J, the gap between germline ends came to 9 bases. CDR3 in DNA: TGCAGTGCTAGAGATAGGGACTTCTACGAGCAGTACTTC. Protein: CSARDRDFYEQYF.

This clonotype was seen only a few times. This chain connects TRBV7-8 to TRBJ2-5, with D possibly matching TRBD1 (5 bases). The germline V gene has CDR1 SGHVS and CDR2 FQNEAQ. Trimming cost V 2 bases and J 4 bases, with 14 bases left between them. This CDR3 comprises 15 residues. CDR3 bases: TGTGCCAGCAGCTTACAGGGTCCTTGGACAGAGACCCAGTACTTC. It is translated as CASSLQGPWTETQYF. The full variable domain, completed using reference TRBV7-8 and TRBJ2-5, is GAGVSQSPRYKVAKRGQDVALRCDPISGHVSLFWYQQALGQGPEFLTYFQNEAQLDKSGLPSDRFFAERPEGSVSTLKIQRTQQEDSAVYLCASSLQGPWTETQYFGPGTRLLVL.

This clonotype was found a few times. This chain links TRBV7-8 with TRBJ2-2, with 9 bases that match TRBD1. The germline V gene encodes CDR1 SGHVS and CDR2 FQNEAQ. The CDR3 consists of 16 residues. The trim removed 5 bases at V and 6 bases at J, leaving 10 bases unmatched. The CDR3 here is CASSTPQGARAGELFF. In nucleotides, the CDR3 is TGTGCCAGCAGCACACCACAGGGGGCGCGGGCCGGGGAGCTGTTTTTT.

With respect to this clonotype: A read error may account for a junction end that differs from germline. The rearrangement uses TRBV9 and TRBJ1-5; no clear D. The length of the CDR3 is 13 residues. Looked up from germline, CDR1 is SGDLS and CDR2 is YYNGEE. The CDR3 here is CPSSVGSNQPQHF. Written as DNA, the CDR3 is TGTCCCAGCAGCGTAGGGAGCAATCAGCCCCAGCATTTT.

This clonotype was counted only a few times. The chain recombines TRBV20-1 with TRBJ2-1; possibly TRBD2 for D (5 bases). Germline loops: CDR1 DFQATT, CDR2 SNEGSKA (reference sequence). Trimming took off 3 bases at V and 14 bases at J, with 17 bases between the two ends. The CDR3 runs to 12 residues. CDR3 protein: CSARFGLPGKFF. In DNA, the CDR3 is TGCAGTGCTAGGTTCGGACTGCCGGGGAAGTTCTTC.

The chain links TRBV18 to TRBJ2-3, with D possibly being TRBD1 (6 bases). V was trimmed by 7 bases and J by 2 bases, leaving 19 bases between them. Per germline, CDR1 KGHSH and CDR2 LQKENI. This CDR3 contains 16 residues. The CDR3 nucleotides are TGTGCCAGCTTCCCTATCGGCAGGGGCTCCACAGATACGCAGTATTTT. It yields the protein CASFPIGRGSTDTQYF.

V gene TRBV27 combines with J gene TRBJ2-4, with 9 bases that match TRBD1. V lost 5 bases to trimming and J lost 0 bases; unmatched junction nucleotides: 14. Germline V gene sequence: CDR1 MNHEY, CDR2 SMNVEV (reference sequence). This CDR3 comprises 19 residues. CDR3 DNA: TGTGCCAGCAGTCCCCGGACAGGGGAGATCGTCATAGCCAAAAACATTCAGTACTTC. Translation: CASSPRTGEIVIAKNIQYF.

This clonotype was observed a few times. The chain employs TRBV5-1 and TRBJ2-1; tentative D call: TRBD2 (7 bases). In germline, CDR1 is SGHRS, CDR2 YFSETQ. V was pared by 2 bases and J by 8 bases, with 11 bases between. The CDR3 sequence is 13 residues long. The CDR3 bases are TGCGCCAGCAGCTTTGCGGGGGCTGATGAGCAGTTCTTC. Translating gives CASSFAGADEQFF.

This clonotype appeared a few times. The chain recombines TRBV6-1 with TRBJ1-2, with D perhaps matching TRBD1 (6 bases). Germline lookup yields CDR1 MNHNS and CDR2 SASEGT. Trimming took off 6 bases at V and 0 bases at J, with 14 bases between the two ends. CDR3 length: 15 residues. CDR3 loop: CASRVTGTANYGYTF. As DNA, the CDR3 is TGTGCCAGCAGGGTCACAGGGACGGCTAACTATGGCTACACCTTC.

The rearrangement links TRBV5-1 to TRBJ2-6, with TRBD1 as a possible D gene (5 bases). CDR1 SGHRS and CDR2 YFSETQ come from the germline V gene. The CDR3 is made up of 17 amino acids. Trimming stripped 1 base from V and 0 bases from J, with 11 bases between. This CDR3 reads CASSLFQGFSGANVLTF. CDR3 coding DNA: TGCGCCAGCAGCTTGTTCCAGGGCTTCTCTGGGGCCAACGTCCTGACTTTC.